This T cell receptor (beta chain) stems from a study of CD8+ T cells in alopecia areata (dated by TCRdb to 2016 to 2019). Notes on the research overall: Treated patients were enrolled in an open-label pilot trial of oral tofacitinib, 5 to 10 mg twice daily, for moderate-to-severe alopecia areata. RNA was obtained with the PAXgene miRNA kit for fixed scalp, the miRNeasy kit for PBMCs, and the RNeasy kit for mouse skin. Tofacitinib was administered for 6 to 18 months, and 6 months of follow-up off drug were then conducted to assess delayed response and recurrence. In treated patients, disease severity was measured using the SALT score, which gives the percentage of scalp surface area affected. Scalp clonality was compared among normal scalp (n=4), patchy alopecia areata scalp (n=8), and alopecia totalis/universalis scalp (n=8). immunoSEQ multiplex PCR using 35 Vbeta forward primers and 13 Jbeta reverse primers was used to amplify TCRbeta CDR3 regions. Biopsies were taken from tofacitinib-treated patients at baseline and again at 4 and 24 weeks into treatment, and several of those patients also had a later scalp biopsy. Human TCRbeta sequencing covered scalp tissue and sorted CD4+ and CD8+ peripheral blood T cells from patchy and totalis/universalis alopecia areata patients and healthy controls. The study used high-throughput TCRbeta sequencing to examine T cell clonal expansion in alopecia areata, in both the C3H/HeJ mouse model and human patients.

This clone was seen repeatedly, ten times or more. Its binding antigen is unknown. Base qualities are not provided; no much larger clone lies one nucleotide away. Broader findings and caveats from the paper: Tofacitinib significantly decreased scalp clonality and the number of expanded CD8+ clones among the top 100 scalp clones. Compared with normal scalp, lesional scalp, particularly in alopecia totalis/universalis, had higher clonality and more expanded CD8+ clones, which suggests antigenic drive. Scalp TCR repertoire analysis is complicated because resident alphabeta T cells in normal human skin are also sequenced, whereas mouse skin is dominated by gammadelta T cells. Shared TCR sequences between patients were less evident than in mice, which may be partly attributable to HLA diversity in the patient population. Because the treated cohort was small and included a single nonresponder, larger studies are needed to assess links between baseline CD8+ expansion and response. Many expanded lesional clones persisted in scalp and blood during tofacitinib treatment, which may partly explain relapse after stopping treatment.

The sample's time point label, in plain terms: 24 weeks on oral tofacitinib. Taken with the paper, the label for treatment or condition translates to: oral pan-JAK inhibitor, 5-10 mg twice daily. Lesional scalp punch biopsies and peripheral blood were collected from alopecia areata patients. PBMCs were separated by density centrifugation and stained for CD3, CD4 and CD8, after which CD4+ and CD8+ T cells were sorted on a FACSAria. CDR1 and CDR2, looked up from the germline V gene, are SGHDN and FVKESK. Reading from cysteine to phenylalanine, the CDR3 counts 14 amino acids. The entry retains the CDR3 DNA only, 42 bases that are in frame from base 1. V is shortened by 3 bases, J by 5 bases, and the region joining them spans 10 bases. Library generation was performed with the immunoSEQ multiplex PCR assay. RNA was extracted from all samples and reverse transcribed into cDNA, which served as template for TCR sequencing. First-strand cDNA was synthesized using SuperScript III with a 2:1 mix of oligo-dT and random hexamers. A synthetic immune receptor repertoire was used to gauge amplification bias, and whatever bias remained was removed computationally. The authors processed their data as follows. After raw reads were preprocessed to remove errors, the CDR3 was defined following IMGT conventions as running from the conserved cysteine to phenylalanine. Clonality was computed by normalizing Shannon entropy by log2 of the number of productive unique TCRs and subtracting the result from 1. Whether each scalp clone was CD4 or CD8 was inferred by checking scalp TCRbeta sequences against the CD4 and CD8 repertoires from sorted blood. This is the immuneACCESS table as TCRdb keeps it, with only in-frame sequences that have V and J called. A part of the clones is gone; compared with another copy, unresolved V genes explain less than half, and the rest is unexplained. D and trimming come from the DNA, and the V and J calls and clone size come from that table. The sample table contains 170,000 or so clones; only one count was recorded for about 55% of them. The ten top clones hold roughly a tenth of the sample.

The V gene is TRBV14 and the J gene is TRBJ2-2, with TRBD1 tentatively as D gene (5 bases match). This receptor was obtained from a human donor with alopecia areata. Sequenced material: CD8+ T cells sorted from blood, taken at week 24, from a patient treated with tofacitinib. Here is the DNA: TGTGCCAGCAGCCAGAATTCAGGGACCGGGGAGCTGTTTTTT. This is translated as CASSQNSGTGELFF.